Below are 20 T cell receptor beta chains sequenced from a single sample in a study of T cells after yellow fever vaccination. TCRdb fed the 5' RACE reads into MiXCR, producing one record per CDR3 protein. This table has 150,000 to 200,000 distinct CDR3 sequences, about 10% appearing once. The source material was CD8+ T cells sorted from PBMCs, sampled 15 days after the yellow fever booster vaccination. These receptors were taken from a man between 18 and 35 years old who received the YFV17D yellow fever vaccine.

This clonotype was detected ten times or more. The chain couples TRBV4-1 to TRBJ2-3, with 10 bases lining up with TRBD2. This CDR3 spans 16 amino acids. Germline CDR1 reads MGHRA; CDR2 reads YSYEKL. The trim removed 5 bases at V and 1 base at J, leaving 6 bases unmatched. The CDR3 DNA follows: TGCGCCAGCAGCACCCCAGGGACTAGCGGCACAGATACGCAGTATTTT. It encodes CASSTPGTSGTDTQYF.

This clonotype occurred a few times. This sequence joins TRBV6-5 and TRBJ2-2; D is uncertain. Trimming removed 2 bases at V and 6 bases at J, with 4 bases between. CDR1 and CDR2 from the germline V gene are MNHEY and SVGAGI. The CDR3 covers 12 residues. The CDR3: CASSYGAGELFF. CDR3 DNA sequence: TGTGCCAGCAGTTACGGGGCCGGGGAGCTGTTTTTT.

The rearrangement uses TRBV5-1 and TRBJ2-1; 10 nucleotides agree with TRBD1. The CDR3 contains 14 residues. The trim removed 4 bases at V and 9 bases at J, leaving 7 bases unmatched. Germline CDR1 and CDR2: SGHRS and YFSETQ. The CDR3: CASSPGTGDVEQFF. The DNA of the CDR3 is TGCGCCAGCAGCCCGGGGACAGGGGACGTTGAGCAGTTCTTC.

This clonotype showed up just a few times. The rearrangement joins TRBV10-3 to TRBJ2-7, with a weak D call TRBD1 (6 bases). The CDR3 length is 15 residues. V gave up 2 bases and J gave up 0 bases, with 11 bases separating them. CDR1 is ENHRY, CDR2 SYGVKD, per germline. The CDR3 coding sequence is TGTGCCATCAGTGAGGGGGGACAAAGCTCCTACGAGCAGTACGTC. Its translation is CAISEGGQSSYEQYV.

This clonotype was detected ten times or more. V usage is TRBV9 and J usage is TRBJ2-5, with D possibly called TRBD1 or TRBD2 (5 bases each). There are 15 residues in the CDR3. The germline V gene encodes CDR1 SGDLS and CDR2 YYNGEE. V shed 0 bases and J shed 3 bases, with 12 bases lying between them. The CDR3 is CASSVDGWGKETQYF. The CDR3 bases are TGTGCCAGCAGCGTAGACGGTTGGGGGAAAGAGACCCAGTACTTC.

On this clonotype: An end of the junction does not agree with germline; a read error may underlie this. The V call is TRBV6-2 or TRBV6-3, the J call TRBJ2-7, with D maybe TRBD2 (6 bases). The germline gives CDR1 MNHEY, CDR2 SVGEGT. This CDR3 is built from 13 residues. The CDR3 DNA is TGTGCCACCAGTTACGGGAGCTCCTACGAGCAGTACTTC. Translated, it gives CATSYGSSYEQYF.

The chain has TRBV9 and TRBJ2-1; 10 bases line up with TRBD2. The CDR3 has 17 amino acids. Germline values: CDR1 SGDLS, CDR2 YYNGEE. The V segment lost 0 bases and the J segment 5 bases; nucleotides outside the gene matches: 8. CDR3 DNA: TGTGCCAGCAGCGTAGTAGGGGGGCTAGCGGGAGACAATGAGCAGTTCTTC. Protein product: CASSVVGGLAGDNEQFF.

As regards this clonotype: One end of the junction does not line up with germline, which may come from a read error. The rearrangement links TRBV12-3 or TRBV12-4 to TRBJ2-5; 12 positions agree with TRBD2. CDR3 length: 12 amino acids. The CDR3, as DNA: TGTGCCAGCAGCTCCCGGACTAGCGGGGATTTGTTT. Protein: CASSSRTSGDLF.

This sequence joins TRBV6-1 and TRBJ1-1, with TRBD1 identical over 8 bases. Trimming at V came to 3 bases and at J to 4 bases, leaving 4 bases not matched to a gene. Per germline, CDR1 MNHNS and CDR2 SASEGT. CDR3 length: 14 amino acids. The CDR3, as DNA: TGTGCCAGCAGTGAGTGGACAGGGAGCACTGAAGCTTTCTTT. Translating gives CASSEWTGSTEAFF.

The chain joins TRBV5-6 to TRBJ2-7; D gene ambiguous. Per the germline V gene, CDR1 is SGHDT and CDR2 is YYEEEE. The V end lost 8 bases, the J end lost 2 bases, and 11 bases lay between the germline ends. CDR3 size: 12 residues. The CDR3 coding sequence is TGTGCCAGTCAAGACGGTACCTACGAGCAGTACTTC. Translation gives CASQDGTYEQYF.

This clonotype was observed a few times. The chain employs TRBV11-2 and TRBJ2-1; 8 bases agree with TRBD1. Germline CDR1 is SGHAT and CDR2 is FQNNGV. After removal of 5 bases from V and 8 bases from J, the junction contained 5 bases not matched to a gene. The CDR3 runs to 13 residues. CDR3 in amino acids: CASSPGQVHEQFF. In nucleotides, the CDR3 is TGTGCCAGCAGCCCGGGACAGGTCCATGAGCAGTTCTTC.

This clonotype has a handful of counts. CDR3 in amino acids: CASSDGGLSYEQYF. The CDR3, as DNA: TGTGCCAGCAGTGACGGGGGTCTCTCCTACGAGCAGTACTTC. The gene calls are TRBV2 and TRBJ2-7; TRBD2 might be the D (6 bases). V was shortened by 3 bases and J by 0 bases, with 9 bases between the two germline ends. Germline CDR1 reads SNHLY; CDR2 reads FYNNEI. CDR3 length: 14 residues.

The J gene is TRBJ2-7, the V gene TRBV6-5; 8 bases are a match to TRBD2. The junction had 11 bases not matched to a gene; V was cut back by 9 bases and J by 4 bases. The length of the CDR3 is 14 residues. Germline CDR1 reads MNHEY; CDR2 reads SVGAGI. The CDR3 sequence is CASKTSGVYYEQYF. In DNA form, the CDR3 reads TGTGCCAGTAAAACTAGCGGAGTATATTACGAGCAGTACTTC.

This clonotype showed up just a few times. This chain links TRBV6-6 with TRBJ1-1; 9 bases map to TRBD1. The V gene end was trimmed by 5 bases and the J gene end by 5 bases; junction bases not matched to a gene: 9. The CDR3 runs to 15 residues. Per germline, CDR1 MNHNY and CDR2 SVGAGI (reference sequence). CDR3 coding DNA: TGTGCCAGCAGTCCTGGGACAGGGAAGGGTACTGAAGCTTTCTTT. Residues: CASSPGTGKGTEAFF.

The DNA for the CDR3 is TGTGCCAGCAGCTTAGTGACTAGCGGGGGGGCAGATACGCAGTATTTT. Its protein is CASSLVTSGGADTQYF. The chain joins TRBV7-2 to TRBJ2-3, with 14 bases lining up with TRBD2. The CDR3 is 16 amino acids. Germline V CDR1 and CDR2: SGHTA, FQGNSA. V was pared by 1 base and J by 4 bases, with 1 base of the junction left unmatched. Combining the CDR3 with reference TRBV7-2 and TRBJ2-3 gives the whole variable domain GAGVSQSPSNKVTEKGKDVELRCDPISGHTALYWYRQSLGQGLEFLIYFQGNSAPDKSGLPSDRFSAERTGGSVSTLTIQRTQQEDSAVYLCASSLVTSGGADTQYFGPGTRLTVL.

The J gene is TRBJ2-3, the V gene TRBV29-1; 10 positions match TRBD1. V was clipped by 3 bases and J by 4 bases; unmatched bases: 7. The germline CDR1 and CDR2 sequences are SQVTM and ANQGSEA. The CDR3 length is 15 residues. The CDR3 DNA follows: TGCAGCGTTGACCCCCCGGGACAGGGGTCAGATACGCAGTATTTT. This gives the protein CSVDPPGQGSDTQYF.

The V gene is TRBV29-1, the J gene TRBJ1-2; TRBD1 matches 7 bases. Trimming cost V 4 bases and J 3 bases; bases outside gene matches: 2. This CDR3 is built from 12 residues. Germline CDR1 and CDR2: SQVTM and ANQGSEA. The CDR3 loop is CSVGGTDYGYTF. DNA of the CDR3: TGCAGCGTTGGCGGGACAGACTATGGCTACACCTTC.

This clonotype was observed many times. The rearrangement links TRBV15 to TRBJ2-3, with 10 bases that match TRBD2. The CDR3 is 16 amino acids. CDR1 and CDR2 (germline): LNHNV, YYDKDF (reference sequence). Trimming removed 2 bases from V and 9 bases from J; junction bases left unmatched: 11. The CDR3 sequence is CATSRLGTSVGRTQYF. The CDR3 DNA reads TGTGCCACCAGCAGACTTGGGACTAGCGTCGGGAGGACGCAGTATTTT.

The chain joins TRBV5-1 to TRBJ2-3; 7 bases are a match to TRBD2. The trim removed 0 bases at V and 4 bases at J, leaving 8 bases unmatched. This CDR3 spans 16 amino acids. The germline gives CDR1 SGHRS, CDR2 YFSETQ. The CDR3 nucleotides are TGCGCCAGCAGCTTGGAACGGCAGGGAGGGCCAGATACGCAGTATTTT. It is translated as CASSLERQGGPDTQYF.

The sample holds a few counts of this clonotype. The CDR3 bases are TGTGCCAGCAGTTTTACAGGGTTCGGCACAGATACGCAGTATTTT. It codes for CASSFTGFGTDTQYF. The J gene is TRBJ2-3, the V gene TRBV12-3 or TRBV12-4, with D perhaps TRBD1 (6 bases). This CDR3 region has 15 residues. V gave up 3 bases and J gave up 1 base, with 11 bases separating them.